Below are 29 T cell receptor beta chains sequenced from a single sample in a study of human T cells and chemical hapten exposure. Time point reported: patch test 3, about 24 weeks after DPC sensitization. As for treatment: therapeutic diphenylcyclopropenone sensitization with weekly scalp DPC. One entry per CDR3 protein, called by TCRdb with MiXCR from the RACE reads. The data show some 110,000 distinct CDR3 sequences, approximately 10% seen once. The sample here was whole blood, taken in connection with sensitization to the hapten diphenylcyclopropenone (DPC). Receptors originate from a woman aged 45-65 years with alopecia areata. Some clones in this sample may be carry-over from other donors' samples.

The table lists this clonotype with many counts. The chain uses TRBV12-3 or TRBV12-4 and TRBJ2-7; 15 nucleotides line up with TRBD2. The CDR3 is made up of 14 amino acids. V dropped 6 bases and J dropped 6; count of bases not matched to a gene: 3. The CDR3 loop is CASSGLAGGGEQYF. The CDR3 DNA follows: TGTGCCAGCAGCGGACTAGCGGGAGGGGGCGAGCAGTACTTC.

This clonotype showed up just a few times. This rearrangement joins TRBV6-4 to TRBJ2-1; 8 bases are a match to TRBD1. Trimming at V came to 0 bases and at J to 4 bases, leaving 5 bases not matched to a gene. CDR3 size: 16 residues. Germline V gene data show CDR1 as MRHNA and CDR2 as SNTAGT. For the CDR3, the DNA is TGTGCCAGCAGTGACTCAGTCCGGGACAGGTACAATGAGCAGTTCTTC. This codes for CASSDSVRDRYNEQFF.

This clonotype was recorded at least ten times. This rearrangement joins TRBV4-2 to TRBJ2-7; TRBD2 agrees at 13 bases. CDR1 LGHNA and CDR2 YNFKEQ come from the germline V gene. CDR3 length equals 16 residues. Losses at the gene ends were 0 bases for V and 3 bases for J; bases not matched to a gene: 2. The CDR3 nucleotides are TGTGCCAGCAGCCAAGATAGGACTAGCGGGAGCTACGAGCAGTACTTC. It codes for CASSQDRTSGSYEQYF.

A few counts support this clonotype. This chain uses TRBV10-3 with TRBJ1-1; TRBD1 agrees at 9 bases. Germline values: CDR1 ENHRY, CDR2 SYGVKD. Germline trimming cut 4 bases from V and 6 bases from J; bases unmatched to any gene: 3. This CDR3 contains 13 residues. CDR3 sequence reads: CAISGDRGAEAFF. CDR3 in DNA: TGTGCCATCAGTGGAGACAGGGGGGCTGAAGCTTTCTTT.

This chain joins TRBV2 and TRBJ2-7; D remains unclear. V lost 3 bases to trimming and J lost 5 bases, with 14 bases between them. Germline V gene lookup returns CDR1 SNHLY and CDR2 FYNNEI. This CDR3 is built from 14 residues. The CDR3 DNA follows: TGTGCCAGCAGTGATAGACCCGGGCCCCACGAGCAGTACTTC. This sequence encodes CASSDRPGPHEQYF.

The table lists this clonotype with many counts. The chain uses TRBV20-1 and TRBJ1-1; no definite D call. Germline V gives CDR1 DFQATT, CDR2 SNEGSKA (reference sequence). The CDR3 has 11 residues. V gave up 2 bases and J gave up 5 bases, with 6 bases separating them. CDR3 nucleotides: TGCAGTGCTAGATCGGTTACTGAAGCTTTCTTT. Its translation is CSARSVTEAFF.

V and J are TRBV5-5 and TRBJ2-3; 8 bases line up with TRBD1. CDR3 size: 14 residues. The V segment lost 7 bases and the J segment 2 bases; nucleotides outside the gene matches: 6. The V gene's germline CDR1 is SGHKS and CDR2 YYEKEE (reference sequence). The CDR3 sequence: CASARQGATDTQYF. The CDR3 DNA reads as TGTGCCAGCGCGCGGCAGGGGGCCACAGATACGCAGTATTTT.

CDR3 amino acids: CASSPGRGREKLFF. DNA of the CDR3: TGTGCCAGCAGCCCGGGCAGGGGGCGAGAAAAACTGTTTTTT. The chain links TRBV7-9 to TRBJ1-4, with 8 bases fitting TRBD1. Germline V lookup: CDR1 SEHNR, CDR2 FQNEAQ (reference sequence). This CDR3 region has 14 residues. With V trimmed by 5 bases and J by 8 bases, 7 bases remained unmatched. The complete variable domain, with remaining parts taken from reference TRBV7-9 and TRBJ1-4, reads DTGVSQNPRHKITKRGQNVTFRCDPISEHNRLYWYRQTLGQGPEFLTYFQNEAQLEKSRLLSDRFSAERPKGSFSTLEIQRTEQGDSAMYLCASSPGRGREKLFFGSGTQLSVL.

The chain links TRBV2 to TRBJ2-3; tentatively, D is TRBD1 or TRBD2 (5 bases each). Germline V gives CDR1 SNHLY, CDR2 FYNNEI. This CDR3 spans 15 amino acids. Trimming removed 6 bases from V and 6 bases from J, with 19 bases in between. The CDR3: CASSMMGPSSDTQYF. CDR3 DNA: TGTGCCAGCAGCATGATGGGACCTAGCTCCGATACGCAGTATTTT.

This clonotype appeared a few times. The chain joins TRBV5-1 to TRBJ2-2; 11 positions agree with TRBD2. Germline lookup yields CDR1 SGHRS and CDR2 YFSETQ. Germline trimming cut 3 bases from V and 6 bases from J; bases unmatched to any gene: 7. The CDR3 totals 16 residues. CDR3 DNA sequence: TGCGCCAGCAGCTCCGAGGGACTAGCGGTGGCCGGGGAGCTGTTTTTT. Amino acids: CASSSEGLAVAGELFF.

The CDR3 loop is CASSRATGTGWQPQHF. CDR3 nucleotide sequence: TGTGCCAGCAGCAGAGCGACCGGGACAGGGTGGCAGCCCCAGCATTTT. The chain couples TRBV7-2 to TRBJ1-5, with 9 bases aligning to TRBD1. V was pared by 5 bases and J by 7 bases, with 12 bases of the junction left unmatched. Germline CDR1 SGHTA, CDR2 FQGNSA. The CDR3 is 16 amino acids.

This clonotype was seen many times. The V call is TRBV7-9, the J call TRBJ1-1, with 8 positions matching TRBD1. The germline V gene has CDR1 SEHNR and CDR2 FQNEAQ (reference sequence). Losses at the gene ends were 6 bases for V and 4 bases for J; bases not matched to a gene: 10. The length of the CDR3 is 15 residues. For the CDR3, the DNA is TGTGCCAGCAGGCCCCAGACAGGGGCAGGCACTGAAGCTTTCTTT. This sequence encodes CASRPQTGAGTEAFF.

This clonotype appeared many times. The CDR3 DNA is TGCAGTGCTACGGGCAGGGGTAGGGAAAAACTGTTTTTT. Its protein is CSATGRGREKLFF. The chain combines TRBV20-1 with TRBJ1-4; possible D gene TRBD1, 6 bases. CDR1 is DFQATT, CDR2 SNEGSKA, per germline (reference sequence). Trimming pared 4 bases from V and 8 bases from J, leaving 14 bases between. This CDR3 comprises 13 residues.

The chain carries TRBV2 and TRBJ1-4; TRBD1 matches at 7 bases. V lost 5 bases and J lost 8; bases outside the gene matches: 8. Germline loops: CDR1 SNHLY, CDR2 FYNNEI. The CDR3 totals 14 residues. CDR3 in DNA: TGTGCCAGCAGTCGACAGGGCCCCGGGGAAAAACTGTTTTTT. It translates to CASSRQGPGEKLFF.

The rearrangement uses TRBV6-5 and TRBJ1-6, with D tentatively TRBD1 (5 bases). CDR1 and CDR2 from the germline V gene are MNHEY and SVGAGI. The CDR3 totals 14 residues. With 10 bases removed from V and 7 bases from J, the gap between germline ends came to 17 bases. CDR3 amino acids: CATSLGGINSPLHF. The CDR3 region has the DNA TGTGCCACTTCGCTTGGGGGGATAAATTCACCCCTCCACTTT.

The DNA for the CDR3 is TGTGCCACCAGGGAAGAGACCCAGTACTTC. It yields the protein CATREETQYF. The chain links TRBV7-8 to TRBJ2-5; D is perhaps TRBD1 (5 bases). The V gene lost 10 bases and the J gene lost 3 bases, with 6 bases spanning the gap. Germline CDR1 SGHVS, CDR2 FQNEAQ. CDR3 length: 10 amino acids.

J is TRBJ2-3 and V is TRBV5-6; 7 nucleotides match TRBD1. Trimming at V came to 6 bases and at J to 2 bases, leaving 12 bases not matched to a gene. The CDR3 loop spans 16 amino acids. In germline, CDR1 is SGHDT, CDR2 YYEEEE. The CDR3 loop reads CASTQLDRTPTDTQYF. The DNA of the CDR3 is TGTGCCAGCACCCAACTGGACAGGACTCCCACAGATACGCAGTATTTT.

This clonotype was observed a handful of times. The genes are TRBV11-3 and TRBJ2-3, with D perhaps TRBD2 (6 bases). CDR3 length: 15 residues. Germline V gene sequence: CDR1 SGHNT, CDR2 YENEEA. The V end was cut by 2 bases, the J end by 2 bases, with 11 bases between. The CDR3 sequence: CASSLRGSPTDTQYF. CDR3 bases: TGTGCCAGCAGCTTACGGGGGTCCCCCACAGATACGCAGTATTTT.

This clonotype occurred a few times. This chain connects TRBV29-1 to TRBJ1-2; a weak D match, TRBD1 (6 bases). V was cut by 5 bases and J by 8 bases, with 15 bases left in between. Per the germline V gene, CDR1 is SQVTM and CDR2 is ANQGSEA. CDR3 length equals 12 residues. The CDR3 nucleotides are TGCAGCGTTCAATTGGGGGGCTGGGGCTACACCTTC. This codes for CSVQLGGWGYTF.

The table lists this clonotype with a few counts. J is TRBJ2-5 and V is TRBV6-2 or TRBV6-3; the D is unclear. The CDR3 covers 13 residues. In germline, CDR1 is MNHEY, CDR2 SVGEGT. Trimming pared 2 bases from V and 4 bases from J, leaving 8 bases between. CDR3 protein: CASSYPGAETQYF. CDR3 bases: TGTGCCAGCAGTTACCCAGGAGCAGAGACCCAGTACTTC.

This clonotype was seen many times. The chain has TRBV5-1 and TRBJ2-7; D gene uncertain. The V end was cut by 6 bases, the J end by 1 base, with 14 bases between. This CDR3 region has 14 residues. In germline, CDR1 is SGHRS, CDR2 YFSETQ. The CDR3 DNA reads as TGCGCCAGCACCGAAGGACGAGAGTCCTACGAGCAGTACTTC. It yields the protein CASTEGRESYEQYF.

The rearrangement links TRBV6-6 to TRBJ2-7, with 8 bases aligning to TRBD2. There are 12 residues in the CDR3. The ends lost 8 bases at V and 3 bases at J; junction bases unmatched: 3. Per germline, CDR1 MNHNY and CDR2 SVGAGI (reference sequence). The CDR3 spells CASAGTSYEQYF. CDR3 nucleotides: TGTGCCAGCGCCGGGACTAGCTACGAGCAGTACTTC.

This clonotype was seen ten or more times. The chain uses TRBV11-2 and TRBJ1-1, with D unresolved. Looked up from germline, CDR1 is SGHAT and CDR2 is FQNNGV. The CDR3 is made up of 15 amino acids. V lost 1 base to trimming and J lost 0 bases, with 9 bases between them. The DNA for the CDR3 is TGTGCCAGCAGCTTAGCTGACCGGCTGAACACTGAAGCTTTCTTT. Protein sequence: CASSLADRLNTEAFF.

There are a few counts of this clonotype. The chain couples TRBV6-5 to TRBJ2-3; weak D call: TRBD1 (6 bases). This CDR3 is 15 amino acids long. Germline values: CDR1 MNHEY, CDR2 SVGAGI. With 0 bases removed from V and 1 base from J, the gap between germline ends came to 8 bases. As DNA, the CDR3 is TGTGCCAGCAGTTACTCAGGGGGAGGCACAGATACGCAGTATTTT. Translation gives CASSYSGGGTDTQYF.

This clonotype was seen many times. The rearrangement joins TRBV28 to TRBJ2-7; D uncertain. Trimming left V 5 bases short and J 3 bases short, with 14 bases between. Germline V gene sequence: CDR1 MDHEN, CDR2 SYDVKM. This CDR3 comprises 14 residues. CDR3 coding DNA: TGTGCCAGCAGTACCCTCCATCGGAGCTACGAGCAGTACTTC. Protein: CASSTLHRSYEQYF. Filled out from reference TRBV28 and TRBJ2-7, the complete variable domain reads DVKVTQSSRYLVKRTGEKVFLECVQDMDHENMFWYRQDPGLGLRLIYFSYDVKMKEKGDIPEGYSVSREKKERFSLILESASTNQTSMYLCASSTLHRSYEQYFGPGTRLTVT.

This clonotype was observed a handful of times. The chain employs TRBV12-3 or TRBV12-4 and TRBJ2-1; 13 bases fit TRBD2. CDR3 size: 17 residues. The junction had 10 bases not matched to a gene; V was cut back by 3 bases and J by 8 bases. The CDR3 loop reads CASSLSLLLAGGDEQFF. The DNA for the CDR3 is TGTGCCAGCAGTTTGTCCCTACTACTAGCGGGGGGGGATGAGCAGTTCTTC.

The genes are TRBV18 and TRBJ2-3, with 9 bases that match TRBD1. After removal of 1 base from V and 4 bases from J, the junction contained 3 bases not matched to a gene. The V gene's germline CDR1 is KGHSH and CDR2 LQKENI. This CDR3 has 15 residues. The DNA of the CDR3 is TGTGCCAGCTCACCACGGACAGGGGCTCCAGATACGCAGTATTTT. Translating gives CASSPRTGAPDTQYF.

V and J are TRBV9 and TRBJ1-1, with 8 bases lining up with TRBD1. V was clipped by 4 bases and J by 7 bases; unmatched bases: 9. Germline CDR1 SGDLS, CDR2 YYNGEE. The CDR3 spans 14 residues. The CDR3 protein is CASSFAGTGGEAFF. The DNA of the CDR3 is TGTGCCAGCAGCTTCGCCGGAACAGGGGGTGAAGCTTTCTTT.

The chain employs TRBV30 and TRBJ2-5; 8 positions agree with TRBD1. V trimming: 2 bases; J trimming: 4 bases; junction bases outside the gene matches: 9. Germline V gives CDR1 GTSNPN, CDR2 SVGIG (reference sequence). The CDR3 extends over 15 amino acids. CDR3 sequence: CAWSRTTGAGETQYF. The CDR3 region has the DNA TGTGCCTGGAGTCGAACGACAGGGGCGGGAGAGACCCAGTACTTC.